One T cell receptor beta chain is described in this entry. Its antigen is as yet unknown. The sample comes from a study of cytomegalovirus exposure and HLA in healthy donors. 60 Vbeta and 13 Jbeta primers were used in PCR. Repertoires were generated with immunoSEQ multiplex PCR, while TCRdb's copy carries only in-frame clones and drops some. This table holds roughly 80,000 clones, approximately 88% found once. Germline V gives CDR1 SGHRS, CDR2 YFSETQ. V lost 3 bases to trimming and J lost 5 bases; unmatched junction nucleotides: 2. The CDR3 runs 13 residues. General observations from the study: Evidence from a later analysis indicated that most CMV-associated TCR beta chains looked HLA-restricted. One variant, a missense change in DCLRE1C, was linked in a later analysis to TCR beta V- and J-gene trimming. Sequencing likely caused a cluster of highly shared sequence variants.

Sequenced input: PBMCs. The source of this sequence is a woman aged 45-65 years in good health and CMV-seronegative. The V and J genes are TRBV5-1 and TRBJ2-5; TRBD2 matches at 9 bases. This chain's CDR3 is CASSSGLAETQYF. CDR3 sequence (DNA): TGCGCCAGCAGCTCCGGACTAGCGGAGACCCAGTACTTC.